The 32 T cell receptor beta chains below were found in one sample sequenced in a study of identical twins. TCRdb called the 5' RACE reads again in MiXCR, with one record for every CDR3 protein. Of approximately 230,000 distinct CDR3 sequences detected, under 8.5% appear once; the ten largest clones hold approximately 15%. In addition, the sample was reused for a study of T cells expressing NK-cell markers.

The sequenced sample consisted of CD8+ T cells sorted from blood. These receptors were collected from a woman under 30 in good health.

This clonotype was seen ten or more times. A read error may account for a junction end that differs from germline. J is TRBJ2-1 and V is TRBV12-3 or TRBV12-4; D is undetermined. This CDR3 is built from 13 residues. The CDR3 region has the DNA TGTGCCAGCAGTTTAGCCCCCTACACTGAGCAGTTCTTC. Protein product: CASSLAPYTEQFF.

This clonotype appeared a few times. The rearrangement uses TRBV7-3 and TRBJ2-5; D unresolved. The CDR3 consists of 13 residues. Germline V gives CDR1 SGHTA, CDR2 FQGTGA. The V end lost 5 bases, the J end lost 5 bases, and 12 bases lay between the germline ends. CDR3 coding DNA: TGTGCCAGCAGCCCGCCTAATGGGGAGACCCAGTACTTC. It is translated as CASSPPNGETQYF.

The chain has TRBV20-1 and TRBJ1-1; a possible D gene is TRBD1 (5 bases). The CDR3 runs to 14 residues. Germline V gene sequence: CDR1 DFQATT, CDR2 SNEGSKA (reference sequence). V was shortened by 1 base and J by 3 bases, with 12 bases between the two germline ends. The CDR3: CSARAYTGYTEAFF. The CDR3 bases are TGCAGTGCTAGAGCTTATACAGGTTACACTGAAGCTTTCTTT.

Only a few counts were recorded for this clonotype. The chain uses TRBV11-2 and TRBJ2-1, with D maybe TRBD2 (6 bases). The CDR3 is 16 residues long. Trimming left V 5 bases short and J 3 bases short, with 17 bases between. Germline V gene lookup returns CDR1 SGHAT and CDR2 FQNNGV. CDR3 nucleotides: TGTGCCAGCAGCGGGGCGGGGCCCACCGACTACAATGAGCAGTTCTTC. This translates into CASSGAGPTDYNEQFF. The variable domain in full, with the rest retrieved from reference TRBV11-2 and TRBJ2-1, is EAGVAQSPRYKIIEKRQSVAFWCNPISGHATLYWYQQILGQGPKLLIQFQNNGVVDDSQLPKDRFSAERLKGVDSTLKIQPAKLEDSAVYLCASSGAGPTDYNEQFFGPGTRLTVL.

V is TRBV12-5 and J is TRBJ2-7, with a tentative D call TRBD1 (6 bases). Germline V gene data show CDR1 as LGHNT and CDR2 as FRNRAP. V lost 1 base and J 0 bases, leaving 7 bases between the germline ends. The CDR3 totals 14 residues. CDR3 sequence (DNA): TGTGCTAGTGGTTTGGGGGACAACTCCTACGAGCAGTACTTC. Protein: CASGLGDNSYEQYF.

This clonotype was counted ten times or more. The chain joins TRBV12-3 or TRBV12-4 to TRBJ2-2; D is unresolved. V lost 10 bases and J lost 1, with 7 bases in between. This CDR3 has 12 amino acids. Here the CDR3 reads CATSMNTGELFF. CDR3 bases: TGTGCCACCTCCATGAACACCGGGGAGCTGTTTTTT.

The V and J genes are TRBV20-1 and TRBJ2-3; D possibly uses TRBD1 or TRBD2 (6 bases each). The V and J ends lost 7 bases and 2 bases respectively, with 19 bases between them. This CDR3 spans 15 amino acids. CDR1 and CDR2 from the germline V gene are DFQATT and SNEGSKA (reference sequence). The CDR3 sequence is CSVPDRSSDTDTQYF. CDR3 bases: TGCAGTGTTCCGGACAGATCTAGCGACACAGATACGCAGTATTTT.

This chain links TRBV7-6 with TRBJ2-3; 14 nucleotides match TRBD2. V trimming: 3 bases; J trimming: 3 bases; junction bases outside the gene matches: 11. Germline-derived CDR1 and CDR2 are SGHVS and FNYEAQ. This CDR3 comprises 19 residues. CDR3 DNA: TGTGCCAGCAGCTTGGGCACCGGGACTAGCGGGAGTATTACAGATACGCAGTATTTT. It codes for CASSLGTGTSGSITDTQYF.

This chain links TRBV12-3 or TRBV12-4 with TRBJ1-5; 9 bases align to TRBD1. V was pared by 6 bases and J by 6 bases, with 6 bases of the junction left unmatched. The CDR3 extends over 14 amino acids. For the CDR3, the DNA is TGTGCCAGCAGCTGGGGACAGGGAGTTCAGCCCCAGCATTTT. This codes for CASSWGQGVQPQHF.

The chain combines TRBV9 with TRBJ2-1, with TRBD1 as a possible D gene (5 bases). CDR1 is SGDLS, CDR2 YYNGEE, per germline. The CDR3 is made up of 15 amino acids. V was trimmed by 0 bases and J by 8 bases, leaving 15 bases between them. CDR3 in amino acids: CASSVEGVQFYEQFF. The CDR3 region has the DNA TGTGCCAGCAGCGTAGAAGGGGTCCAGTTTTATGAGCAGTTCTTC.

The chain combines TRBV29-1 with TRBJ2-1; possible D gene TRBD2, 5 bases. V lost 5 bases and J 0 bases, leaving 8 bases between the germline ends. Germline values: CDR1 SQVTM, CDR2 ANQGSEA. This CDR3 has 13 amino acids. CDR3 amino acids: CSVLGSSYNEQFF. The CDR3 nucleotides are TGCAGCGTTTTAGGGAGCTCCTACAATGAGCAGTTCTTC.

This clonotype was found many times. The gene calls are TRBV12-3 or TRBV12-4 and TRBJ2-7, with D perhaps TRBD2 (5 bases). Trimming stripped 3 bases from V and 0 bases from J, with 6 bases between. This CDR3 contains 13 residues. Here the CDR3 reads CASSFGLSYEQYF. Here the CDR3 DNA reads TGTGCCAGCAGTTTCGGACTCTCCTACGAGCAGTACTTC.

V and J are TRBV2 and TRBJ2-5; a possible D gene is TRBD1 (5 bases). Germline CDR1 reads SNHLY; CDR2 reads FYNNEI. This CDR3 has 13 residues. V lost 3 bases and J lost 2, with 7 bases in between. The CDR3: CASSETDQETQYF. DNA for the CDR3: TGTGCCAGCAGTGAGACAGATCAAGAGACCCAGTACTTC.

This clonotype was seen more than once but under ten times. This sequence joins TRBV18 and TRBJ1-5; no firm D call. The CDR3 has 15 residues. V was trimmed by 6 bases and J by 2 bases, leaving 14 bases between them. Per germline, CDR1 KGHSH and CDR2 LQKENI. CDR3: CASSPTWGGNQPQHF. CDR3 bases: TGTGCCAGCTCGCCTACTTGGGGAGGCAATCAGCCCCAGCATTTT.

V and J are TRBV5-4 and TRBJ2-2, with D perhaps matching TRBD1 or TRBD2 (5 bases each). This CDR3 contains 14 residues. Trimming cost V 9 bases and J 14 bases, with 26 bases left between them. The V gene's germline CDR1 is SGHNT and CDR2 YYREEE (reference sequence). The CDR3 loop reads CAIGYGTGSWALFF. The CDR3 DNA sequence: TGTGCCATCGGCTACGGGACCGGCAGCTGGGCACTGTTTTTT.

J is TRBJ1-1 and V is TRBV9, with D perhaps TRBD1 (5 bases). CDR1 and CDR2 from the germline V gene are SGDLS and YYNGEE. Between the trimmed V and J ends, which lost 2 bases and 4 bases, there was a span of 9 bases. This CDR3 is 13 amino acids long. This chain's CDR3 is CASSVGGTTEAFF. The CDR3 coding sequence is TGTGCCAGCAGCGTTGGTGGGACCACTGAAGCTTTCTTT.

V and J are TRBV21-1 and TRBJ2-7; the D segment call TRBD1 is taken from the table without a DNA check. TRBV21-1 is a pseudogene. This CDR3 contains 15 residues. The CDR3 sequence: CASSLASQGLGEQYF. DNA for the CDR3: TGTGCCAGCAGCCTCGCCAGCCAGGGGCTGGGGGAGCAGTACTTC.

This clonotype was found many times. The V gene is TRBV7-9, the J gene TRBJ1-1; D is unclear. CDR1 is SEHNR and CDR2 is FQNEAQ in the germline V gene (reference sequence). The CDR3 sequence is 12 residues long. Trimming pared 5 bases from V and 7 bases from J, leaving 11 bases between. The CDR3 DNA reads TGTGCCAGCAGCCGTGACTGGTATGAAGCTTTCTTT. Amino acid sequence: CASSRDWYEAFF.

The table lists this clonotype with a few counts. This sequence joins TRBV29-1 and TRBJ2-5; D may be TRBD2 (6 bases). The ends were cut back, 8 bases at V and 5 bases at J, with 24 bases in the middle. Germline V gene lookup returns CDR1 SQVTM and CDR2 ANQGSEA. The CDR3 is 15 residues long. The CDR3 spells CSSGPGGRIGETQYF. The CDR3 nucleotides read TGCAGCTCAGGGCCCGGGGGAAGAATTGGCGAGACCCAGTACTTC.

This clonotype was seen more than once but under ten times. This chain's CDR3 is CASSPITGATEAFF. In DNA, the CDR3 is TGTGCCAGCAGCCCAATAACAGGGGCCACTGAAGCTTTCTTT. The rearrangement links TRBV7-9 to TRBJ1-1; 7 nucleotides match TRBD1. Germline V CDR1 and CDR2: SEHNR, FQNEAQ (reference sequence). Losses at the gene ends were 5 bases for V and 4 bases for J; bases not matched to a gene: 7. The CDR3 is 14 residues long.

This clonotype was seen ten or more times. The rearrangement joins TRBV7-3 to TRBJ1-1; D is perhaps TRBD1 (5 bases). The CDR3 loop spans 13 amino acids. V was trimmed by 5 bases and J by 8 bases, leaving 15 bases between them. Per the germline V gene, CDR1 is SGHTA and CDR2 is FQGTGA. In DNA form, the CDR3 reads TGTGCCAGCAGCCGAATTAGGGGCAGGGAAGCTTTCTTT. This translates into CASSRIRGREAFF.

This rearrangement joins TRBV10-3 to TRBJ1-5; 10 positions match TRBD1. The CDR3 consists of 16 residues. The V gene's germline CDR1 is ENHRY and CDR2 SYGVKD. J was trimmed by 4 bases and V by 6 bases; bases with no gene match: 9. The CDR3 nucleotides read TGTGCCATCAGCCAAGCGGACAGGGGGGTTAATCAGCCCCAGCATTTT. Protein: CAISQADRGVNQPQHF.

This clonotype was observed many times. The chain joins TRBV4-2 to TRBJ2-1, with 7 bases aligning to TRBD2. This CDR3 is built from 15 residues. Germline V lookup: CDR1 LGHNA, CDR2 YNFKEQ. V was clipped by 0 bases and J by 12 bases; unmatched bases: 11. CDR3 in amino acids: CASSQDRGVTNSQFF. The CDR3 coding sequence is TGTGCCAGCAGCCAAGATCGGGGGGTAACCAACTCGCAGTTCTTC.

The rearrangement links TRBV6-2 or TRBV6-3 to TRBJ2-7; D unclear. Trimming took off 4 bases at V and 0 bases at J, with 10 bases between the two ends. Germline-derived CDR1 and CDR2 are MNHEY and SVGEGT. The CDR3 has 14 residues. The CDR3 nucleotides are TGTGCCAGCAGTTTAGGACGGTACTCCTACGAGCAGTACTTC. As protein: CASSLGRYSYEQYF.

This clonotype has a count of ten or more. The chain links TRBV12-3 or TRBV12-4 to TRBJ2-3; the D is unclear. The V end was cut by 1 base, the J end by 4 bases, with 12 bases between. This CDR3 is built from 15 residues. CDR3 nucleotide sequence: TGTGCCAGCAGTTTAGGAGCGCTCATGTCAGATACGCAGTATTTT. This encodes CASSLGALMSDTQYF.

This clonotype turned up a few times. The chain carries TRBV3-1 and TRBJ1-1, with 9 bases matching TRBD1. Germline CDR1 reads LGHDT; CDR2 reads YNNKEL (reference sequence). CDR3 length equals 16 residues. The V and J ends lost 3 bases and 2 bases, in that order; junction bases with no gene match: 7. CDR3 region: CASSQPRDRANTEAFF. In nucleotides, the CDR3 is TGTGCCAGCAGCCAGCCCCGGGACAGGGCCAACACTGAAGCTTTCTTT.

This clonotype was picked up many times. The rearrangement uses TRBV7-2 and TRBJ1-1; D uncertain. Germline assignment: CDR1 SGHTA and CDR2 FQGNSA. This CDR3 has 10 residues. Between the trimmed V and J ends, which lost 5 bases and 8 bases, there was a span of 6 bases. The CDR3 here is CASSPAEAFF. The CDR3 DNA reads TGTGCCAGCAGCCCGGCGGAAGCTTTCTTT.

The table lists this clonotype with a few counts. V gene TRBV15 combines with J gene TRBJ2-7, with 9 bases aligning to TRBD1. CDR1 and CDR2 from the germline V gene are LNHNV and YYDKDF (reference sequence). Trimming removed 8 bases from V and 7 bases from J; junction bases left unmatched: 3. The CDR3 contains 11 residues. CDR3 in DNA: TGTGCCACCGGGACAGGGAGTGAGCAGTACTTC. This sequence encodes CATGTGSEQYF.

The V and J genes are TRBV5-1 and TRBJ2-3, with unresolved D. The germline V gene encodes CDR1 SGHRS and CDR2 YFSETQ. V was clipped by 0 bases and J by 1 base, with 6 bases between them. The CDR3 contains 14 residues. CDR3 in DNA: TGCGCCAGCAGCTTGGTGGTCGGCACAGATACGCAGTATTTT. Residues: CASSLVVGTDTQYF.

This clonotype has more than one count but fewer than ten. This CDR3 reads CASTTEVGGLGDTQYF. The CDR3 DNA reads TGTGCCAGCACCACCGAGGTGGGGGGCCTCGGAGATACGCAGTATTTT. The chain links TRBV9 to TRBJ2-3, with D perhaps TRBD1 or TRBD2 (6 bases each). Germline V gives CDR1 SGDLS, CDR2 YYNGEE. V shed 6 bases and J shed 5 bases, with 22 bases lying between them. The CDR3 is 16 residues long.

This clonotype has only a few counts. The chain links TRBV6-5 to TRBJ2-5; 12 positions agree with TRBD2. Germline CDR1 is MNHEY and CDR2 is SVGAGI. The CDR3 has 18 amino acids. J lost 1 base, V lost 0 bases, and 6 bases had no gene match. This CDR3 is CASSYSGLAGTPQETQYF. DNA of the CDR3: TGTGCCAGCAGTTACTCCGGACTAGCGGGGACCCCCCAAGAGACCCAGTACTTC.

This clonotype was counted only a few times. V and J are TRBV9 and TRBJ2-3; TRBD1 might be the D (5 bases). This CDR3 contains 17 residues. Germline lookup yields CDR1 SGDLS and CDR2 YYNGEE. V was clipped by 0 bases and J by 1 base, with 15 bases between them. CDR3 nucleotides: TGTGCCAGCAGCGTAGAGGGGCTGGGATGGGGCACAGATACGCAGTATTTT. Its translation is CASSVEGLGWGTDTQYF. The whole variable domain, filled in from reference TRBV9 and TRBJ2-3, reads DSGVTQTPKHLITATGQRVTLRCSPRSGDLSVYWYQQSLDQGLQFLIQYYNGEERAKGNILERFSAQQFPDLHSELNLSSLELGDSALYFCASSVEGLGWGTDTQYFGPGTRLTVL.